This T cell receptor (beta chain) was sequenced for a study of regulatory T cells in long-lasting Graves disease. Study-wide results and limits: Newly diagnosed disease favored TRBV20-1 and TRBJ2-1 over persistent disease.

CDR1 and CDR2 from the germline V gene are MDHEN and SYDVKM. V lost 3 bases, J lost 9 bases, and 12 bases lay in between. This CDR3 comprises 12 residues. Time point reported: persistent/refractory GD, antithyroid drugs over 5 years with positive TRAb. RNA extracted from PBMCs served as the sequencing template. From an endocrinology department in Xi'an, China, came the patients. Turning to this clonotype: Its antigen is not identified.

Arm-PCR of CDR3 regions and iRepertoire HTBI primers were used to build TCR beta libraries. TCRdb recomputed calls from the multiplex PCR reads with MiXCR, one row per CDR3 protein. The profile shows 420,000 or so distinct CDR3 sequences, 23% of them singletons. The chain couples TRBV28 to TRBJ2-7, with D perhaps given as TRBD1 or TRBD2 (5 bases each). Source: peripheral blood mononuclear cells (PBMCs), taken when the disease was refractory, from a patient treated with antithyroid drugs. The source of this sequence is a female donor with Graves disease. CDR3 DNA: TGTGCCAGCAGTTTGCAGGGTGAGGGGCAGTACTTC. Its protein is CASSLQGEGQYF.